The source of this T cell receptor beta chain is a study of response to subunit inactivated influenza vaccine. Overall study findings and caveats: The authors suggested that every seasonal influenza vaccination recruits few new T cells.

Concerning this clonotype itself: Its antigen remains unknown.

The V gene's germline CDR1 is SGHKS and CDR2 YYEKEE (reference sequence). The CDR3 sequence is 13 residues long. The V and J ends lost 1 base and 2 bases respectively, with 6 bases between them. MiXCR, applied by TCRdb to the RT-PCR reads, yields one record per CDR3 protein. Of 430,000 or so distinct CDR3 sequences listed, approximately 11% are singletons. The rearrangement links TRBV5-5 to TRBJ1-1, with D unresolved. The sequence was collected from a man aged 50-60 years who received an inactivated influenza vaccine. The sequencing here drew on PBMCs from blood, taken roughly 45 days after vaccination. DNA for the CDR3: TGTGCCAGCAGCTTGTTTGGAAACACTGAAGCTTTCTTT. Translating gives CASSLFGNTEAFF. The full variable domain, completed using reference TRBV5-5 and TRBJ1-1, is DAGVTQSPTHLIKTRGQQVTLRCSPISGHKSVSWYQQVLGQGPQFIFQYYEKEERGRGNFPDRFSARQFPNYSSELNVNALLLGDSALYLCASSLFGNTEAFFGQGTRLTVV.